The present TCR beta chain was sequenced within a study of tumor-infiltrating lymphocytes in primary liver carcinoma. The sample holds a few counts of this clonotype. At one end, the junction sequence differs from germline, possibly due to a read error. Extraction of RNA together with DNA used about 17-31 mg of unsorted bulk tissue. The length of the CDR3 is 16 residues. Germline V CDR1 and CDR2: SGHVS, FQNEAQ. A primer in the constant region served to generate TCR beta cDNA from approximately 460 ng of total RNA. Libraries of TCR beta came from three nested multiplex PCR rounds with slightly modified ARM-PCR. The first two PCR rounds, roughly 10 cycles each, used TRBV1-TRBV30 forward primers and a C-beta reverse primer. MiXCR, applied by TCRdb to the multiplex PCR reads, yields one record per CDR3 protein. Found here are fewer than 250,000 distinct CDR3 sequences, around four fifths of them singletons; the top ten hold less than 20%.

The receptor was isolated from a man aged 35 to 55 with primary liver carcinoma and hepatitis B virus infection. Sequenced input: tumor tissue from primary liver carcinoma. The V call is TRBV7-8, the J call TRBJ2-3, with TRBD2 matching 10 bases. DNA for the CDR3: TGTGCCAGTAGCTACGGACTAGCGGACGACACAGATATGCAGTATTTT. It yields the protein CASSYGLADDTDMQYF.